These T cell receptor beta chains were read from a single sample in a study of cytomegalovirus exposure and HLA in healthy donors. Sequenced by immunoSEQ multiplex PCR; TCRdb stores in-frame clones only, minus some. The sample has 35,000 to 45,000 clones, 60% to 80% seen once. Sequenced sample: PBMCs. Receptors were obtained from a young man in good health and CMV-seronegative. The CDR3 runs from the conserved cysteine through the conserved F or W. The D gene is left open where the match is weak. Rows give clone size only sometimes, using once, few, many, or a class for an expanded clone.

clone_size	v_call	j_call	cdr3_length	d_call	cdr3_nt	cdr3_aa
-	TRBV7-2	TRBJ2-5	14	TRBD2	TGTGCCAGCAGCTTAGGACTAGCTTTGGAGACCCAGTACTTC	CASSLGLALETQYF
-	TRBV6-5	TRBJ2-7	15	TRBD1	TGTGCCAGCAGTTACTCTGGGACAGGGGTCTACGAGCAGTACTTC	CASSYSGTGVYEQYF
-	TRBV28	TRBJ1-1	14	-	TGTGCCAGCAGTGAGCGGGCAGGGATCTCTGAAGCTTTCTTT	CASSERAGISEAFF
-	TRBV2	TRBJ1-5	15	TRBD1	TGTGCCAGCCGCACAGGGGGCATTGGCAATCAGCCCCAGCATTTT	CASRTGGIGNQPQHF
-	TRBV4-2	TRBJ1-2	15	-	TGTGCCAGCAGCCAAGAGAGGCTGAGGAACTATGGCTACACCTTC	CASSQERLRNYGYTF
-	TRBV5-4	TRBJ2-1	14	-	TGTGCCAGCAGTAGGGGACTGGAGGGCTATGAGCAGTTCTTC	CASSRGLEGYEQFF
-	TRBV29-1	TRBJ2-1	12	-	TGCAGCGTTATGGAGGGGGCAACGGTGCAGTTCTTC	CSVMEGATVQFF
-	TRBV27	TRBJ1-6	14	TRBD1	TGTGCCAGCAGTCCCCGGGACAGGGTGGGACCCCTCCACTTT	CASSPRDRVGPLHF
-	TRBV19	TRBJ1-2	12	-	TGTGCCACTAGCCCCGGGGATTATGGCTACACCTTC	CATSPGDYGYTF
-	TRBV5-1	TRBJ2-5	14	-	TGCGCCAGCAGCTTGGGACAGGAACAAGAGACCCAGTACTTC	CASSLGQEQETQYF
-	TRBV6-5	TRBJ2-4	15	-	TGTGCCAGCAGTTACTCGAATAGGGGGAAAAACATTCAGTACTTC	CASSYSNRGKNIQYF
once	TRBV6-5	TRBJ2-7	12	-	TGTGCCAGCAGCCCACAGGGTTACGAGCAGTACTTC	CASSPQGYEQYF
-	TRBV7-8	TRBJ1-4	15	-	TGTGCCAGCAGTCCCGGACAGACCTTTAGGGAAAAACTGTTTTTT	CASSPGQTFREKLFF
-	TRBV6-5	TRBJ1-1	14	-	TGTGCCAGCAGTTACGGTTCTATGAACACTGAAGCTTTCTTT	CASSYGSMNTEAFF
-	TRBV4-2	TRBJ2-4	14	TRBD2	TGTGCCAGCAGCGACCTAGCGGGGGAGAACATTCAGTACTTC	CASSDLAGENIQYF
-	TRBV6-1	TRBJ2-1	11	-	TGTGCCACCGGCTCCTACAATGAGCAGTTCTTC	CATGSYNEQFF
few	TRBV5-1	TRBJ2-7	15	TRBD1	TGCGCCAGCAGCCTCCAGGGACAGGGGGCCTACGAGCAGTACTTC	CASSLQGQGAYEQYF
-	TRBV7-2	TRBJ2-7	12	-	TGTGCCAGCAGCTTACAGGGCTACGAGCAGTACTTC	CASSLQGYEQYF
-	TRBV28	TRBJ1-2	13	TRBD1	TGTGCCAGCGGGGACAGTAGATGGGATGGCTACACCTTC	CASGDSRWDGYTF
-	TRBV6-5	TRBJ1-2	13	-	TGTGCCAGCAGTTCATTACAGGATGATGGCTACACCTTC	CASSSLQDDGYTF
-	TRBV6-1	TRBJ2-1	15	TRBD2	TGTGCCAGCAGGCTGCTAGCGGGAGGAATCAATGAGCAGTTCTTC	CASRLLAGGINEQFF
-	TRBV5-4	TRBJ2-5	12	-	TGTGCCAGCAGCTTGGACAGGGCGGCCCAGTACTTC	CASSLDRAAQYF
once	TRBV2	TRBJ1-1	13	TRBD1	TGTGCCAGCAGCCTCGGACAGGCCTCAGGAGCTTTCTTT	CASSLGQASGAFF
-	TRBV28	TRBJ1-1	14	TRBD1	TGTGCCAGCAGACGGACAGGGGGAGAAACTGAAGCTTTCTTT	CASRRTGGETEAFF
-	TRBV7-9	TRBJ1-6	14	-	TGTGCCAGCAGCCTGGGCACAGCAAATTCACCCCTCCACTTT	CASSLGTANSPLHF
-	TRBV5-1	TRBJ2-7	13	TRBD2	TGCGCCAGCAGCCGGGGACTACAGTACGAGCAGTACTTC	CASSRGLQYEQYF
-	TRBV18	TRBJ2-2	15	-	TGTGCCAGCTCATTCGGACAGACAAACACCGGGGAGCTGTTTTTT	CASSFGQTNTGELFF
once	TRBV2	TRBJ2-5	15	-	TGTGCCAGCAGCTCCCAAGGGGGACAACAAGAGACCCAGTACTTC	CASSSQGGQQETQYF
-	TRBV4-1	TRBJ2-6	19	TRBD2	TGCGCCAGCAGATTCGCCGGGACTAGCGTTTCCTCTGGGGCCAACGTCCTGACTTTC	CASRFAGTSVSSGANVLTF
few	TRBV28	TRBJ2-7	14	-	TGTGCCAGCAGTGGACAGCAAGGCGTCTACGAGCAGTACTTC	CASSGQQGVYEQYF
-	TRBV2	TRBJ2-7	16	TRBD2	TGTGCCAGCAGTTTCCCGACTAGCGGGACATCCTACGAGCAGTACTTC	CASSFPTSGTSYEQYF